The 3 T cell receptor beta chains reported below all come from one sample, sequenced in a study of blood T cells in healthy people across ages (dated by TCRdb to between 2014 and 2016). Receptor libraries were prepared by 5' RACE. These reads were obtained on an Illumina HiSeq 2500. A second PCR of roughly 7 to 11 cycles was performed with a sample-barcoded 5' primer and a J-beta primer mix. TCRdb took the public reads, trimmed them with fastp at Q25, ran MiXCR for clone calling and kept in-frame beta chains. Each CDR3 protein appears once, grouped with its most common genes and DNA. The sample table holds 750,000 to 850,000 distinct CDR3 sequences, of which around 25% were seen once. The ten biggest clones cover roughly 3.5% of the sample. The data also belong to a second study, concerning T cells of mothers and their children.

The sequenced material came from blood. Receptor source: a boy under 18 in good health.

The chain links TRBV7-9 to TRBJ2-5; D unresolved. The J call may be incorrect, as the DNA end agrees better with TRBJ2-7. CDR1 is SEHNR, CDR2 FQNEAQ, per germline (reference sequence). CDR3 length: 13 amino acids. The CDR3 spells CASSPYGPYEQYF. CDR3 in DNA: TGTGCCAGCAGCCCCTACGGCCCCTACGAGCAGTACTTC.

Only a few counts were recorded for this clonotype. The chain has TRBV15 and TRBJ2-5; 11 positions match TRBD2. Germline CDR1 LNHNV, CDR2 YYDKDF (reference sequence). The CDR3 has 18 residues. With 0 bases clipped from V and 1 base from J, the junction kept 7 bases outside the gene matches. The chain's CDR3 is CATSRDGLAGGIQETQYF. The CDR3 DNA follows: TGTGCCACCAGCAGAGATGGTCTAGCGGGGGGAATCCAAGAGACCCAGTACTTC.

The CDR3 is CASSPKPAYEQYF. CDR3 bases: TGTGCCAGCAGTCCGAAGCCAGCCTACGAGCAGTACTTC. This sequence joins TRBV27 and TRBJ2-7; D unclear. The V end was cut by 5 bases, the J end by 2 bases, with 10 bases between. This CDR3 is built from 13 residues. Germline-derived CDR1 and CDR2 are MNHEY and SMNVEV (reference sequence).